This T cell receptor beta chain emerged from a study of OX40 agonist ivuxolimab in advanced cancers. This clone showed up just once. Its matching antigen is unknown. General study results and limits: There were, on average, more expanded clones in CD8+ T cells than in CD4+. Expansion of clones was among the lowest in partial responders at 0.1-3.0 mg/kg.

This table comes from immunoSEQ multiplex PCR, and its TCRdb copy is limited to in-frame clones, with some not included. Among some 86,000 clones listed, about 94% were seen once. Germline V gives CDR1 SGHTA, CDR2 FQGTGA. CDR3 length: 14 residues. With 2 bases removed from V and 5 bases from J, the gap between germline ends came to 11 bases. The chain links TRBV7-3 to TRBJ2-3; tentative D call: TRBD1 (6 bases). Sequencing was performed on CD4+ or CD8+ T cells sorted from blood, taken in a trial of the OX40 agonist ivuxolimab. The receptor was derived from an adult with an advanced solid tumor such as melanoma, head and neck, liver or kidney cancer. Here the CDR3 reads CASSLEGVGDTQYF. DNA for the CDR3: TGTGCCAGCAGCTTAGAGGGGGTTGGAGATACGCAGTATTTT.